These 14 T cell receptor beta chains were sequenced from one sample in a study of shared T cell receptors in the human thymus. Clones were read by immunoSEQ multiplex PCR, and TCRdb kept only the in-frame ones, dropping some. The data show about 660,000 clones, 88% seen once. A further study also used this sample, focusing on human thymus T cells.

Sequenced: thymocytes. The receptor source for this set is a boy less than two years old with a congenital heart defect.

The genes are TRBV5-1 and TRBJ2-7; D is uncertain. This CDR3 is 15 amino acids long. V lost 0 bases and J 6 bases, leaving 16 bases between the germline ends. The germline V gene has CDR1 SGHRS and CDR2 YFSETQ. The CDR3 sequence: CASSLVGSTDFEQYF. CDR3 sequence (DNA): TGCGCCAGCAGCTTGGTGGGCAGCACGGATTTCGAGCAGTACTTC.

The chain recombines TRBV30 with TRBJ1-2; D might be TRBD1 (5 bases). V lost 7 bases and J lost 7, with 10 bases in between. CDR1 GTSNPN and CDR2 SVGIG come from the germline V gene (reference sequence). CDR3 size: 10 residues. CDR3 sequence (DNA): TGTGCCTTGGGGGGGTCTGGCTACACCTTC. Amino acid sequence: CALGGSGYTF.

The rearrangement joins TRBV11-2 to TRBJ2-7; no reliable D call. CDR3 length: 14 residues. Deletions cut 5 bases from V and 3 bases from J, with 14 bases between. Germline loops: CDR1 SGHAT, CDR2 FQNNGV. This chain's CDR3 is CASSHSKTRYEQYF. For the CDR3, the DNA is TGTGCCAGCAGCCACTCAAAAACCCGCTACGAGCAGTACTTC.

The genes are TRBV14 and TRBJ2-1, with 9 bases aligning to TRBD1. The J segment lost 10 bases and the V segment lost 5 bases, leaving 15 bases of the junction unmatched. The germline V gene encodes CDR1 SGHDN and CDR2 FVKESK. The CDR3 runs 16 residues. The DNA for the CDR3 is TGTGCCAGCAGCGGCCGCCGTTATCGGGACAGGGAGGAGCAGTTCTTC. This encodes CASSGRRYRDREEQFF.

This clone was observed a single time. The chain uses TRBV19 and TRBJ1-2; D is uncertain. With 3 bases removed from V and 2 bases from J, the gap between germline ends came to 16 bases. The length of the CDR3 is 16 residues. The germline V gene encodes CDR1 LNHDA and CDR2 SQIVND (reference sequence). Here the CDR3 DNA reads TGTGCCAGTAGTATGGGCGGGGAGTTGGAGAACTATGGCTACACCTTC. Translating it yields CASSMGGELENYGYTF.

The chain has TRBV10-3 and TRBJ2-5; 8 positions agree with TRBD1. CDR1 and CDR2 (germline): ENHRY, SYGVKD. This CDR3 spans 16 amino acids. After removal of 6 bases from V and 1 base from J, the junction contained 10 bases not matched to a gene. CDR3 DNA sequence: TGTGCCATCAGCTTCTCCGGGACAGGACCCCAAGAGACCCAGTACTTC. Protein product: CAISFSGTGPQETQYF.

This chain joins TRBV30 and TRBJ1-4; D unresolved. The CDR3 sequence is 15 residues long. V shed 0 bases and J shed 7 bases, with 15 bases lying between them. CDR1 GTSNPN and CDR2 SVGIG come from the germline V gene (reference sequence). CDR3 DNA sequence: TGTGCCTGGAGTGTCTTAGAGGGCGCAGGTGAAAAACTGTTTTTT. This encodes CAWSVLEGAGEKLFF.

V usage is TRBV11-2 and J usage is TRBJ2-5; tentative D call: TRBD1 (6 bases). Trimming left V 1 base short and J 4 bases short, with 19 bases between. The germline V gene encodes CDR1 SGHAT and CDR2 FQNNGV. The CDR3 spans 17 residues. The CDR3 DNA is TGTGCCAGCAGCTTAGGGCTCAGGACAGCCATTGGAGAGACCCAGTACTTC. It specifies CASSLGLRTAIGETQYF.

The chain links TRBV29-1 to TRBJ2-4; D is possibly TRBD2 (7 bases). Trimming took 6 bases from V and 0 from J, leaving 21 bases between them. The germline gives CDR1 SQVTM, CDR2 ANQGSEA. This CDR3 region has 17 residues. CDR3: CSVAHAGEGLAKNIQYF. In DNA, the CDR3 is TGCAGCGTAGCCCATGCAGGGGAGGGTCTAGCCAAAAACATTCAGTACTTC.

V and J are TRBV4-3 and TRBJ2-5; 7 nucleotides line up with TRBD2. The CDR3 is 15 residues long. The germline gives CDR1 LGHNA, CDR2 YSLEER. The V gene end was trimmed by 0 bases and the J gene end by 1 base; junction bases not matched to a gene: 2. The CDR3 DNA sequence: TGCGCCAGCAGCCAAGAACGGGAGGCCCAAGAGACCCAGTACTTC. It yields the protein CASSQEREAQETQYF.

In regard to this clone: This same CDR3 is encoded by further DNA sequences in the sample. This sequence joins TRBV9 and TRBJ2-7; 10 bases align to TRBD2. There are 14 residues in the CDR3. J gave up 3 bases and V 0 bases, and 0 bases lay outside the gene matches. Germline lookup yields CDR1 SGDLS and CDR2 YYNGEE. The DNA for the CDR3 is TGTGCCAGCAGCGTAGGACTAGCGGGCTACGAGCAGTACTTC. Translated, it gives CASSVGLAGYEQYF.

The chain employs TRBV5-1 and TRBJ2-3; D perhaps matches TRBD2 (5 bases). V gave up 1 base and J gave up 5 bases, with 23 bases separating them. In germline, CDR1 is SGHRS, CDR2 YFSETQ. The CDR3 totals 18 residues. The CDR3 here is CASSLLQSGLEGGDTQYF. For the CDR3, the DNA is TGCGCCAGCAGCTTGCTCCAAAGCGGCCTCGAAGGAGGAGATACGCAGTATTTT.

This chain uses TRBV6-1 with TRBJ1-3, with unresolved D. Looked up from germline, CDR1 is MNHNS and CDR2 is SASEGT. V lost 8 bases, J lost 0 bases, and 11 bases lay in between. The CDR3 is made up of 14 amino acids. The CDR3 DNA is TGTGCCAGCGGAGCCCCCACCTCTGGAAACACCATATATTTT. Its translation is CASGAPTSGNTIYF.

This chain links TRBV7-9 with TRBJ1-5; D unresolved. Germline V gene sequence: CDR1 SEHNR, CDR2 FQNEAQ (reference sequence). The CDR3 has 16 amino acids. The ends were cut back, 5 bases at V and 0 bases at J, with 14 bases in the middle. The CDR3 nucleotides are TGTGCCAGCAGCCGTACCACACCCGATAGCAATCAGCCCCAGCATTTT. It specifies CASSRTTPDSNQPQHF. The variable domain in full, with the rest retrieved from reference TRBV7-9 and TRBJ1-5, is DTGVSQNPRHKITKRGQNVTFRCDPISEHNRLYWYRQTLGQGPEFLTYFQNEAQLEKSRLLSDRFSAERPKGSFSTLEIQRTEQGDSAMYLCASSRTTPDSNQPQHFGDGTRLSIL.